This is a list of T cell receptor beta chains from one sample in a study of T cells in localized non-small cell lung cancer. Measured with immunoSEQ multiplex PCR; TCRdb has only the in-frame clones, and not every one. This sample has approximately 15,000 clones; 90% occur once, and the top ten carry roughly 1.2%. The input for sequencing was peripheral blood mononuclear cells, taken before any cancer treatment. The origin of the receptors is a woman aged 35-70 years with stage III lung adenocarcinoma. CDR3s include the opening cysteine and the closing phenylalanine or tryptophan. A D gene is named only where the DNA matches it firmly. The size entry is marked missing in some rows and otherwise reads once, few, many or a size class.

size: NA; J: TRBJ2-7; D: TRBD1; V: TRBV7-8; CDR3: CASSPWGQLETYEQYF; DNA: TGTGCCAGCAGCCCTTGGGGACAGCTTGAGACCTACGAGCAGTACTTC
size: NA; J: TRBJ1-2; D: TRBD1; V: TRBV5-6; CDR3: CASSLGTGVVYGYTF; DNA: TGTGCCAGCAGCTTGGGGACAGGGGTGGTCTATGGCTACACCTTC
size: NA; J: TRBJ2-6; D: NA; V: TRBV5-4; CDR3: CASSSPQGSGANVLTF; DNA: TGTGCCAGCAGCTCCCCGCAGGGTTCTGGGGCCAACGTCCTGACTTTC
size: NA; J: TRBJ2-6; D: NA; V: TRBV9; CDR3: CASSAPSGANVLTF; DNA: TGTGCCAGCAGCGCTCCCTCTGGGGCCAACGTCCTGACTTTC
size: once; J: TRBJ2-2; D: NA; V: TRBV7-9; CDR3: CASSLHDSLTGELFF; DNA: TGTGCCAGCAGCTTACATGACAGCCTCACCGGGGAGCTGTTTTTT
size: NA; J: TRBJ2-2; D: TRBD2; V: TRBV2; CDR3: CASITSGGKSGELFF; DNA: TGTGCCAGCATAACTAGCGGGGGGAAGTCCGGGGAGCTGTTTTTT
size: NA; J: TRBJ1-1; D: NA; V: TRBV28; CDR3: CASSLGGSWQGTEAFF; DNA: TGTGCCAGCAGTTTAGGTGGGTCGTGGCAGGGCACTGAAGCTTTCTTT
size: NA; J: TRBJ1-6; D: TRBD1; V: TRBV6-5; CDR3: CASRPGQGSISPLHF; DNA: TGTGCCAGCAGACCGGGACAGGGGAGTATTTCACCCCTCCACTTT
size: once; J: TRBJ2-6; D: NA; V: TRBV18; CDR3: CASSPTGANVLTF; DNA: TGTGCCAGCTCACCTACCGGGGCCAACGTCCTGACTTTC
size: NA; J: TRBJ2-4; D: TRBD2; V: TRBV15; CDR3: CATSGKLAAAKNIQYF; DNA: TGTGCCACCAGCGGAAAGCTAGCGGCAGCCAAAAACATTCAGTACTTC
size: NA; J: TRBJ1-1; D: NA; V: TRBV6-1; CDR3: CASSEAKTVGAFF; DNA: TGTGCCAGCAGTGAAGCCAAGACAGTGGGAGCTTTCTTT
size: NA; J: TRBJ2-2; D: TRBD2; V: TRBV5-1; CDR3: CASSPTSGNTGELFF; DNA: TGCGCCAGCAGCCCTACTAGCGGGAACACCGGGGAGCTGTTTTTT
size: few; J: TRBJ2-5; D: TRBD2; V: TRBV6-6; CDR3: CASSYSTSGDQETQYF; DNA: TGTGCCAGCAGTTACTCGACTAGCGGGGACCAAGAGACCCAGTACTTC
size: NA; J: TRBJ2-1; D: NA; V: TRBV18; CDR3: CASSPEGLRGLLF; DNA: TGTGCCAGCTCCCCCGAGGGCTTGAGGGGGTTGCTCTTC
size: NA; J: TRBJ1-1; D: NA; V: TRBV5-6; CDR3: CASSPEDDTEAFF; DNA: TGTGCCAGCAGCCCTGAGGATGACACTGAAGCTTTCTTT
size: NA; J: TRBJ1-2; D: NA; V: TRBV27; CDR3: CASSLFRGDGYTF; DNA: TGTGCCAGCAGTTTATTCCGAGGGGATGGCTACACCTTC
size: NA; J: TRBJ1-5; D: NA; V: TRBV9; CDR3: CASSVEGGMGIQHF; DNA: TGTGCCAGCAGCGTAGAGGGGGGAATGGGCATCCAGCATTTT
size: NA; J: TRBJ2-5; D: NA; V: TRBV6-1; CDR3: CASSIAANQETQYF; DNA: TGTGCCAGCAGCATAGCGGCAAACCAAGAGACCCAGTACTTC
size: NA; J: TRBJ2-3; D: TRBD2; V: TRBV27; CDR3: CASSSGRVTDTQYF; DNA: TGTGCCAGCAGTTCAGGGAGGGTCACAGATACGCAGTATTTT
size: NA; J: TRBJ2-1; D: TRBD2; V: TRBV19; CDR3: CASSRLAGGFYEQFF; DNA: TGTGCCAGTAGCCGACTAGCGGGGGGGTTTTATGAGCAGTTCTTC
size: NA; J: TRBJ2-7; D: TRBD2; V: TRBV14; CDR3: CASSQSGLARTYEQYF; DNA: TGTGCCAGCAGCCAATCAGGACTAGCGCGGACCTACGAGCAGTACTTC
size: NA; J: TRBJ1-6; D: NA; V: TRBV6-5; CDR3: CASGSRENSPLHF; DNA: TGTGCCAGCGGTAGCAGGGAAAACTCACCCCTCCACTTT
size: once; J: TRBJ2-3; D: TRBD2; V: TRBV18; CDR3: CASSPLQLAGTDTQYF; DNA: TGTGCCAGCTCACCTTTACAACTAGCGGGCACAGATACGCAGTATTTT
size: NA; J: TRBJ1-5; D: TRBD1; V: TRBV4-1; CDR3: CASSLYRGDQPQHF; DNA: TGCGCCAGCAGCCTCTACAGGGGAGACCAGCCCCAGCATTTT
size: NA; J: TRBJ1-3; D: NA; V: TRBV27; CDR3: CASSLGFRGVLSEGNTIYF; DNA: TGTGCCAGCAGTTTAGGGTTTCGGGGGGTTTTAAGTGAAGGAAACACCATATATTTT
size: NA; J: TRBJ2-7; D: NA; V: TRBV11-2; CDR3: CASSLAGRAYEQYF; DNA: TGTGCCAGCAGCTTAGCGGGGCGGGCTTACGAGCAGTACTTC
size: NA; J: TRBJ2-5; D: NA; V: TRBV19; CDR3: CASSIDSQETQYF; DNA: TGTGCCAGTAGTATCGACAGCCAAGAGACCCAGTACTTC
size: NA; J: TRBJ2-7; D: NA; V: TRBV27; CDR3: CASREGGPSDEQYF; DNA: TGTGCCAGCAGGGAGGGGGGGCCCAGCGACGAGCAGTACTTC
size: NA; J: TRBJ1-4; D: NA; V: TRBV7-8; CDR3: CASSATATNEKLFF; DNA: TGTGCCAGCAGCGCGACAGCAACTAATGAAAAACTGTTTTTT
size: NA; J: TRBJ1-4; D: NA; V: TRBV11-2; CDR3: CASSPMRGEKLFF; DNA: TGTGCCAGCAGCCCCATGCGGGGCGAAAAACTGTTTTTT
size: NA; J: TRBJ2-7; D: TRBD2; V: TRBV28; CDR3: CASLRSGGSYEQYF; DNA: TGTGCCAGTCTCAGGAGCGGGGGCTCCTACGAGCAGTACTTC
size: NA; J: TRBJ1-6; D: NA; V: TRBV7-2; CDR3: CASNRDTKKNSPLHF; DNA: TGTGCCAGTAACCGGGACACCAAAAAAAATTCACCCCTCCACTTT
size: NA; J: TRBJ2-1; D: NA; V: TRBV6-4; CDR3: CASSPVGSYNEQFF; DNA: TGTGCCAGCAGCCCTGTAGGCTCCTACAATGAGCAGTTCTTC
size: NA; J: TRBJ2-1; D: NA; V: TRBV5-1; CDR3: CASSLVGLEQFF; DNA: TGCGCCAGCAGCTTGGTCGGACTAGAGCAGTTCTTC
size: NA; J: TRBJ2-3; D: TRBD2; V: TRBV7-3; CDR3: CASSLGRGGAKTDTQYF; DNA: TGTGCCAGCAGCTTAGGTCGCGGGGGGGCCAAGACAGATACGCAGTATTTT
size: once; J: TRBJ1-1; D: NA; V: TRBV28; CDR3: CASTYEVGGTEAFF; DNA: TGTGCCAGCACCTACGAAGTGGGGGGCACTGAAGCTTTCTTT
size: NA; J: TRBJ2-1; D: NA; V: TRBV10-3; CDR3: CAISEYRRQGGNEQFF; DNA: TGTGCCATCAGTGAATATCGTAGGCAGGGCGGTAATGAGCAGTTCTTC
size: NA; J: TRBJ2-5; D: TRBD2; V: TRBV5-1; CDR3: CASSLKAGNQETQYF; DNA: TGCGCCAGCAGCCTAAAAGCGGGAAACCAAGAGACCCAGTACTTC
size: NA; J: TRBJ2-3; D: TRBD1; V: TRBV7-3; CDR3: CASSSRQGPDTQYF; DNA: TGTGCCAGCAGCTCCCGACAGGGTCCAGATACGCAGTATTTT
size: NA; J: TRBJ2-7; D: NA; V: TRBV6-1; CDR3: CASSQERTYEQYF; DNA: TGTGCCAGCAGCCAAGAGAGGACCTACGAGCAGTACTTC